This T cell receptor beta chain was found in a study of T-cell reconstitution after alpha-beta-depleted transplantation in children. Library preparation (for TCRbeta) was performed with unique molecular identifiers. TCRdb re-called the PCR reads with MiXCR, one entry per CDR3 protein. Here the sample spans roughly 500,000 distinct CDR3 sequences, roughly 10% being singletons. With 5 bases removed from V and 0 bases from J, the gap between germline ends came to 11 bases. From germline, CDR1 is DFQATT and CDR2 SNEGSKA (reference sequence). The CDR3 sequence is 13 residues long. This clonotype came up many times.

The chain employs TRBV20-1 and TRBJ2-7; no clear D. The receptor was derived from a child aged 2 to 15 with inherited bone marrow failure, due to receive a stem cell transplant. Material: PBMCs, obtained before TCRalphabeta/CD19-depleted stem cell transplant. CDR3 residues: CSASIDTSYEQYF. Here the CDR3 DNA reads TGCAGTGCTTCTATCGACACCTCCTACGAGCAGTACTTC.